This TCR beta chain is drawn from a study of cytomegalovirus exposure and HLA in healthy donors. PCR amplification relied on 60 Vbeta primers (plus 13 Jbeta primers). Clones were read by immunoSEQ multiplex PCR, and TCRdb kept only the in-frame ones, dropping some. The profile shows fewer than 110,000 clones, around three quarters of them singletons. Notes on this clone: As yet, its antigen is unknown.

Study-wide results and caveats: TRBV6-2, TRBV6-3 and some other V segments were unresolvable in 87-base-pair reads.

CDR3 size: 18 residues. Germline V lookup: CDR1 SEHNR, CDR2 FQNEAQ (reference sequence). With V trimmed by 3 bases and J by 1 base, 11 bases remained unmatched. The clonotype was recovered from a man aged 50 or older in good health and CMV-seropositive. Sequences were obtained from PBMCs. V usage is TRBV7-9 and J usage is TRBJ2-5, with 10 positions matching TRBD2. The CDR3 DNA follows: TGTGCCAGCAGCTTTTTGGCTAGCGGGAGAATACCCCAAGAGACCCAGTACTTC. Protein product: CASSFLASGRIPQETQYF.